This record looks at one TCR beta chain sequence and its context. Its antigen is not known. The source of the sample is a study of CD8+ T cells in alopecia areata. Overall study results and limits: Scalp samples also yield sequences from resident alphabeta T cells of normal skin. Lesional tissue from the scalp (especially in alopecia totalis/universalis) showed higher clonality than normal scalp. Patients shared TCRs less clearly than mice did, possibly owing to HLA.

In each case, RNA was isolated and then reverse transcribed into cDNA as the sequencing template. Clones were read by immunoSEQ multiplex PCR, and TCRdb kept only the in-frame ones, dropping some. The sample shows under 4,500 clones, 71% of them seen only once. The sequencing sample was made of skin. This clonotype was sampled from a human donor in good health.

The CDR3 nucleotides read TGTGCCAGTAGAGACCGCGCGGGGAAGGACTATGGCTACACCTTC. Translating it yields CASRDRAGKDYGYTF. The rearrangement joins TRBV19 to TRBJ1-2; no reliable D call. CDR1 and CDR2 (germline): LNHDA, SQIVND (reference sequence). The V end was cut by 6 bases, the J end by 3 bases, with 17 bases between. CDR3 size: 15 residues.